Listed below are T cell receptor beta chains from one sample, sequenced in a study of blood T cell repertoires in COVID-19. The table came from immunoSEQ multiplex PCR; TCRdb's copy has only in-frame clones and leaves some out. There are about 26,000 clones in the sample; roughly 84% occur only once, and around a third lies in the top ten. Sequenced sample: peripheral blood. The receptors come from a human donor in a cohort sampled during active COVID-19. Each CDR3 is given with its conserved first and last residue. D genes are given only for firm matches. Not every row has a clone size; where given, it reads once, few, many or a size class.

D gene	V gene	J gene	clone size	CDR3 DNA	CDR3 protein
TRBD1	TRBV6-6	TRBJ1-1	-	TGTGCCAGCAGTCCCCCCGGACAGGGCTTGGGAGGGGCTTTCTTT	CASSPPGQGLGGAFF
TRBD1	TRBV6-6	TRBJ2-7	-	TGTGCCACCGGGACAGGGGAAACCTACGAGCAGTACTTC	CATGTGETYEQYF
TRBD1	TRBV6-1	TRBJ1-2	-	TGTGCCAGCAGTGAACCGGGCGGACAGGGGGGTCACTATGGCTACACCTTC	CASSEPGGQGGHYGYTF
TRBD2	TRBV19	TRBJ2-2	-	TGTGCCAGTGGGACTAGCGGGAACACCAGGGAGCTGTTTTTT	CASGTSGNTRELFF
TRBD1	TRBV15	TRBJ1-4	-	TGTGCCACCAGCAGGGGACAGGGACCTGTCACACTGTTTTTT	CATSRGQGPVTLFF
-	TRBV24-1	TRBJ1-2	-	TGTGCCACCAGTGATCCGCCTGCGGGGAGCTACACCTTC	CATSDPPAGSYTF
-	TRBV10-3	TRBJ1-5	-	TGTGCCATCAGTGAGTCTGGCGGGGGACGGGGCAATCAGCCCCAGCATTTT	CAISESGGGRGNQPQHF
-	TRBV3-1/TRBV3-2	TRBJ1-6	few	TGTGCCAGCAGCCAGCTAGACGGTTCACCCCTCCACTTT	CASSQLDGSPLHF
-	TRBV19	TRBJ2-7	-	TGTGCCAGTAGTAACCTGGTCGAGGGCACCGAGACTAGGACCCACGAGCAGTACTTC	CASSNLVEGTETRTHEQYF
TRBD2	TRBV7-2	TRBJ2-1	-	TGTGCCAGCAGCTTAGCTAGCGGGGGATACAATGAGCAGTTCTTC	CASSLASGGYNEQFF
-	TRBV6-7	TRBJ2-2	once	TGTGCCAGCCTTTCCCGGGGGGCATACGGGGCCGGGGAGCTGTTTTTT	CASLSRGAYGAGELFF
TRBD2	TRBV6-5	TRBJ2-1	-	TGTGCCAGCAGTTACGTGACTAGCGGGAGCAGTGAGCAGTTCTTC	CASSYVTSGSSEQFF
-	TRBV11-3	TRBJ1-2	-	TGTGCCAGCAGCTTAGGGCGGGCAGTCAAGGGCTATGGCTACACCTTC	CASSLGRAVKGYGYTF
TRBD1	TRBV9	TRBJ2-7	-	TGTGCCAGCAGTCCGGGACAGGGTACTAAAAGCTACGAGCAGTACTTC	CASSPGQGTKSYEQYF
TRBD2	TRBV7-6	TRBJ2-7	-	TGTGCCAGCAGTGTAAGCTCCCCGACTAGCGGGTACGAGCAGTACTTC	CASSVSSPTSGYEQYF
-	TRBV30	TRBJ1-2	-	TGTGCCTGGAGTCCCACTGATGTCTCTGGCTACACCTTC	CAWSPTDVSGYTF
-	TRBV2	TRBJ2-2	few	TGTGCCAGCCTAGCCACCGGGGAGCTGTTTTTT	CASLATGELFF
-	TRBV6-1	TRBJ1-6	-	TGTGCCAGCAGTGAAGTAGTAGTAGAATCACCCCTCCACTTT	CASSEVVVESPLHF
-	TRBV5-8	TRBJ2-1	-	TGTGCCAGCAGCTTGGTTCGGTCCCCCTACTCCTACAATGAGCAGTTCTTC	CASSLVRSPYSYNEQFF
-	TRBV11-2	TRBJ1-2	-	TGTGCCACCCGGCGGGGGGGGGTTAACTATGGCTACACCTTC	CATRRGGVNYGYTF
-	TRBV9	TRBJ1-2	few	TGTGCCAGCAGCGTAGCGGGGAGCCCTCGTAATGGCTACACCTTC	CASSVAGSPRNGYTF
-	TRBV4-1	TRBJ2-1	-	TGCGCCAGCAGCCGCGCGTTTATGGAGGATGAGCAGTTCTTC	CASSRAFMEDEQFF
TRBD1	TRBV5-1	TRBJ2-2	-	TGCGCCAGCAAGAGGGACAGAAACACCGGGGAGCTGTTTTTT	CASKRDRNTGELFF
-	TRBV4-3	TRBJ2-5	-	TGCGCCAGCAGCCAAGGTTTAGGGGTGGGGACCCAGTACTTC	CASSQGLGVGTQYF
TRBD1	TRBV6-5	TRBJ1-5	-	TGTGCCAGCAGCCCGGGACAGACCTATCAGCCCCAGCATTTT	CASSPGQTYQPQHF
TRBD2	TRBV4-3	TRBJ2-3	-	TGCGCCAGCAGCCCACAGGGGACTAGCGGAGGGGATACGCAGTATTTT	CASSPQGTSGGDTQYF
TRBD1	TRBV19	TRBJ2-5	-	TGTGCCAGTAGTAGGGACAGGGAAGAGACCCAGTACTTC	CASSRDREETQYF
TRBD1	TRBV5-1	TRBJ1-2	-	TGCGCCAGCAGCCCCGGGACAGGGGGGAGAGGCTACACCTTC	CASSPGTGGRGYTF
TRBD2	TRBV11-3	TRBJ2-1	-	TGTGCCAGCAGCTCGGTAGCGGGAGGGGGTGAGCAGTTCTTC	CASSSVAGGGEQFF
TRBD2	TRBV10-3	TRBJ2-3	-	TGTGCCATCAGTGGGGGGGGTCTAGCGGTTAGCACAGATACGCAGTATTTT	CAISGGGLAVSTDTQYF
TRBD1	TRBV4-3	TRBJ1-6	-	TGCGCCAGCAGCCAGGAAACGGGGACAGGGGGATGGATTTCACCCCTCCACTTT	CASSQETGTGGWISPLHF
TRBD2	TRBV5-4	TRBJ2-5	once	TGTGCCAGCAGCTTCCGCGGGGGGGGAGAGACCCAGTACTTC	CASSFRGGGETQYF
-	TRBV9	TRBJ2-7	-	TGTGCCAGCAGCCCTACAGACAGGAACAACGAGCAGTACTTC	CASSPTDRNNEQYF
TRBD1	TRBV7-8	TRBJ2-7	-	TGTGCCAGCAACCTTGGGACAGGAGACTACGAGCAGTACTTC	CASNLGTGDYEQYF
-	TRBV7-9	TRBJ2-1	-	TGTGCCAGCAGCTTAGCATCGGCGGGCCCCTACAATGAGCAGTTCTTC	CASSLASAGPYNEQFF
-	TRBV28	TRBJ1-5	-	TGTGCCAGCAGTTTCCGGGGGTTCAGTCAGCCCCAGCATTTT	CASSFRGFSQPQHF
TRBD1	TRBV5-1	TRBJ1-6	-	TGCGCCAGCAGCGTCGGGGACAGGGGTGTTTCACCCCTCCACTTT	CASSVGDRGVSPLHF
TRBD1	TRBV7-9	TRBJ1-1	-	TGTGCCAGCAGCCCCCGAGTGCGGACAGGGCCCGAGGTAACTGAAGCTTTCTTT	CASSPRVRTGPEVTEAFF
TRBD1	TRBV7-6	TRBJ2-5	-	TGTGCCAGCAGCCCATCGGAACAGGGGCTCGGAGAGACCCAGTACTTC	CASSPSEQGLGETQYF
TRBD2	TRBV3-1/TRBV3-2	TRBJ2-7	few	TGTGCCAGCAGCCCGCCCGGGACTAGCAGCCACGAGCAGTACTTC	CASSPPGTSSHEQYF
TRBD2	TRBV9	TRBJ2-1	-	TGTGCCAGCAGCGTAGAACGGGGGGGACGAGATGAGCAGTTCTTC	CASSVERGGRDEQFF
TRBD1	TRBV19	TRBJ2-6	-	TGTGCCAGTAGTCGAGGGACAGGATCCGCCTCTGGGGCCAACGTCCTGACTTTC	CASSRGTGSASGANVLTF
-	TRBV7-9	TRBJ1-5	-	TGTGCCAGCAGCTCAAGATATAGGACAGCGGTTAATCAGCCCCAGCATTTT	CASSSRYRTAVNQPQHF
TRBD2	TRBV19	TRBJ2-3	-	TGTGCCAGTAGTGGACTAGGACTAGCGGGGGCCGCGGCGCAGTATTTT	CASSGLGLAGAAAQYF
TRBD1	TRBV30	TRBJ1-1	-	TGTGCCTGGTCCAGGGGGCGGACGAGCACTGAAGCTTTCTTT	CAWSRGRTSTEAFF
TRBD1	TRBV6-5	TRBJ1-2	-	TGTGCCAGCAGTAAACGAACAGGGGGCTATGGCTACACCTTC	CASSKRTGGYGYTF
TRBD1	TRBV5-6	TRBJ1-5	once	TGTGCCAGCAGCCAGGGACAGACAAGCAATCAGCCCCAGCATTTT	CASSQGQTSNQPQHF
TRBD1	TRBV7-2	TRBJ2-7	-	TGTGCCAGCAGCCCTAACAGACAGGGTCGGGGCGAGCAGTACTTC	CASSPNRQGRGEQYF
-	TRBV7-2	TRBJ1-3	-	TGTGCCAGCAGCTTAGTGGTAGGAGGGGTGCCTGGAAACACCATATATTTT	CASSLVVGGVPGNTIYF
-	TRBV19	TRBJ2-2	once	TGTGCCAGTAGGGAGAGGGGGAGTCCCGGGGAGCTGTTTTTT	CASRERGSPGELFF
-	TRBV7-9	TRBJ1-1	-	TGTGCCAGCAGCACGTACAGGCAAGGTGTAACTGAAGCTTTCTTT	CASSTYRQGVTEAFF
-	TRBV11-2	TRBJ1-2	-	TGTGCCAGCAGCCCACATAGACGGGCTAACTATGGCTACACCTTC	CASSPHRRANYGYTF